These 8 T cell receptor beta chains were sequenced from one sample in a study of vaccination effects on CD4 cells after COVID-19. Sequencing followed a ViraFEST assay step that expanded antigen-specific CD4+ T cells with viral peptide pools. Cultured cells yielded isolated CD4+ T cells after approximately nine days. Either the BNT162b2 or mRNA-1273 vaccine was given to participants in two doses. No antigens are known for them. Profiling relied on immunoSEQ multiplex PCR, and the TCRdb table lists in-frame clones only, not all of them. The sample gives some 30,000 clones, 75% to 90% of which show up once; under 6% is in the top ten. Sequencing used CD4+ T cells from PBMCs cultured with SARS-CoV-2 spike peptides, obtained after COVID-19 vaccination. These receptors originate from a human donor who received a COVID-19 vaccine. Some clones in this sample may be carry-over from other donors' samples.

The chain has TRBV9 and TRBJ1-5, with TRBD1 matching 7 bases. V was pared by 4 bases and J by 1 base, with 8 bases of the junction left unmatched. The CDR3 length is 16 residues. Looked up from germline, CDR1 is SGDLS and CDR2 is YYNGEE. The CDR3 region is CASSRGRGRSNQPQHF. The CDR3 DNA reads as TGTGCCAGCAGCAGGGGGAGGGGGCGCAGCAATCAGCCCCAGCATTTT.

The rearrangement links TRBV5-1 to TRBJ1-1, with 7 positions matching TRBD1. From germline, CDR1 is SGHRS and CDR2 YFSETQ. V lost 4 bases, J lost 4 bases, and 10 bases stayed unmatched. CDR3 length equals 15 residues. The CDR3 is CASSARQGGLTEAFF. The DNA for the CDR3 is TGCGCCAGCAGCGCACGACAGGGAGGCCTCACTGAAGCTTTCTTT.

This clone was seen more than once but under ten times. The chain uses TRBV5-1 and TRBJ2-5, with a tentative D call TRBD1 (6 bases). V gave up 3 bases and J gave up 0 bases, with 9 bases separating them. This CDR3 spans 14 amino acids. Germline CDR1 and CDR2: SGHRS and YFSETQ. CDR3: CASSSGQHQETQYF. In DNA form, the CDR3 reads TGCGCCAGCAGCTCGGGACAACACCAAGAGACCCAGTACTTC. The full variable domain, in which reference TRBV5-1 and TRBJ2-5 provide the parts outside the CDR3, is KAGVTQTPRYLIKTRGQQVTLSCSPISGHRSVSWYQQTPGQGLQFLFEYFSETQRNKGNFPGRFSGRQFSNSRSEMNVSTLELGDSALYLCASSSGQHQETQYFGPGTRLLVL.

V gene TRBV7-8 combines with J gene TRBJ2-5; 9 bases fit TRBD2. Unmatched junction bases numbered 3, after V lost 2 bases and J lost 5 bases. The CDR3 extends over 14 amino acids. Germline V lookup: CDR1 SGHVS, CDR2 FQNEAQ. DNA for the CDR3: TGTGCCAGCAGCTTATATGCGGGGGGGGAGACCCAGTACTTC. Translated: CASSLYAGGETQYF.

The V gene is TRBV5-6, the J gene TRBJ1-2, with 10 bases aligning to TRBD1. The CDR3 covers 14 residues. After removal of 2 bases from V and 4 bases from J, the junction contained 2 bases not matched to a gene. CDR1 and CDR2 (germline): SGHDT, YYEEEE. CDR3 bases: TGTGCCAGCAGCTTAGGGACAGGGGCCTATGGCTACACCTTC. Amino acid sequence: CASSLGTGAYGYTF. Full variable domain (rest looked up from reference TRBV5-6 and TRBJ1-2): DAGVTQSPTHLIKTRGQQVTLRCSPKSGHDTVSWYQQALGQGPQFIFQYYEEEERQRGNFPDRFSGHQFPNYSSELNVNALLLGDSALYLCASSLGTGAYGYTFGSGTRLTVV.

V gene TRBV27 combines with J gene TRBJ1-6; no clear D gene. Trimming pared 6 bases from V and 4 bases from J, leaving 13 bases between. CDR1 is MNHEY and CDR2 is SMNVEV in the germline V gene (reference sequence). This CDR3 spans 15 amino acids. The CDR3 is CASRVQLRYNSPLHF. The CDR3 DNA follows: TGTGCCAGCAGGGTTCAGTTGCGGTATAATTCACCCCTCCACTTT.

This rearrangement joins TRBV9 to TRBJ1-5; 7 bases agree with TRBD1. Germline lookup yields CDR1 SGDLS and CDR2 YYNGEE. Trimming cost V 0 bases and J 11 bases; bases outside gene matches: 11. The CDR3 contains 15 residues. The chain's CDR3 is CASSVVGTDQVAQHF. For the CDR3, the DNA is TGTGCCAGCAGCGTAGTAGGGACAGACCAAGTGGCCCAGCATTTT.

The rearrangement links TRBV2 to TRBJ2-5; weak D call: TRBD1 (7 bases). In germline, CDR1 is SNHLY, CDR2 FYNNEI. The CDR3 runs to 15 residues. DNA of the CDR3: TGTGCTACTCAGGGGGGCAGGGTAGTACGAGAGACCCAGTACTTC. Protein: CATQGGRVVRETQYF.